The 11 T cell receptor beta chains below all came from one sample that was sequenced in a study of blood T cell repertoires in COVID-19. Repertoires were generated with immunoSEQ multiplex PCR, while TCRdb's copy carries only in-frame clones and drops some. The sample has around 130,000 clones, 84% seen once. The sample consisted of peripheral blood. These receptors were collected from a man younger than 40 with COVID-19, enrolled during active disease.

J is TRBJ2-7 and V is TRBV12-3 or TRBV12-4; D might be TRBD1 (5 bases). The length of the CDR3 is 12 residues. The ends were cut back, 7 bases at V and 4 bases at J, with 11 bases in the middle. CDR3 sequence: CASTSGLYEQYF. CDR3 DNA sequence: TGTGCCAGCACCTCAGGGTTATACGAGCAGTACTTC.

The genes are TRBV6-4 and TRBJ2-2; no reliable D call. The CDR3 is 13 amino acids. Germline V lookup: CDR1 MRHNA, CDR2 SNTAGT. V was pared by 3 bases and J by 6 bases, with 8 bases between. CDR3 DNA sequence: TGTGCCAGCAGTGATCAACCGGCCGGGGAGCTGTTTTTT. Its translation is CASSDQPAGELFF.

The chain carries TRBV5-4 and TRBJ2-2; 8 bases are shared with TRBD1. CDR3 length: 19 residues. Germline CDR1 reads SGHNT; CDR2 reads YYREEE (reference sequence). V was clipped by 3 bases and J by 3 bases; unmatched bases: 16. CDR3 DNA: TGTGCCAGCAGCTCACCAACGGACAGGGTGAAGGGTGACACCGGGGAGCTGTTTTTT. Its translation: CASSSPTDRVKGDTGELFF.

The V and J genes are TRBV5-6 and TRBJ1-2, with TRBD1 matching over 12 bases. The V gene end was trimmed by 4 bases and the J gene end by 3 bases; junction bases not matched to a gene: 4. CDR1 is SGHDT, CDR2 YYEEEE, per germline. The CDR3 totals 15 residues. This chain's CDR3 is CASSPGTGGDYGYTF. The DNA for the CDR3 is TGTGCCAGCAGCCCCGGGACAGGGGGCGACTATGGCTACACCTTC.

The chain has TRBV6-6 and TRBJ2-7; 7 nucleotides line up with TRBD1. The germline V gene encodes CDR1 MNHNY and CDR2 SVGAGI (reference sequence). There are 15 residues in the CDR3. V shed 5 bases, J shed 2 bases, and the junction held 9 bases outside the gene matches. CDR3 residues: CASSPRDRPTYEQYF. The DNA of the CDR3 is TGTGCCAGCAGTCCCCGGGACAGACCTACCTACGAGCAGTACTTC.

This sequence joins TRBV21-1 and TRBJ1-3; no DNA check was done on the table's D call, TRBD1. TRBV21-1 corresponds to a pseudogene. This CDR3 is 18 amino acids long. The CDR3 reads CASSKDKGQPLLGNTIYF. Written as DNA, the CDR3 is TGTGCCAGCAGCAAAGACAAGGGACAGCCGCTCTTAGGAAACACCATATATTTT.

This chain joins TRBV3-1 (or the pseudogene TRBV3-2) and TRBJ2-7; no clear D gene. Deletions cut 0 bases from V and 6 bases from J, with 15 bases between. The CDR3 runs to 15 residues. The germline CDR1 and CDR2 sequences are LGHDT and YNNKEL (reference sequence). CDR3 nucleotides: TGTGCCAGCAGCCAAGATCTGGCTGGGTCGGGCGAGCAGTACTTC. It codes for CASSQDLAGSGEQYF.

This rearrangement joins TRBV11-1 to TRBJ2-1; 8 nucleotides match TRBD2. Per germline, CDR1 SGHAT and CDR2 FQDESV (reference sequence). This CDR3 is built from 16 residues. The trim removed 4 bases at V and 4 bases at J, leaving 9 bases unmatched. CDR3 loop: CASSSRWAGGYNEQFF. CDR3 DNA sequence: TGTGCCAGCAGCTCCCGTTGGGCGGGAGGATACAATGAGCAGTTCTTC.

The CDR3 region has the DNA TGTGCCAGCAGCCCTTTCGGACAGGGCCCTCAAGAAGAGACCCAGTACTTC. Amino acids: CASSPFGQGPQEETQYF. The chain combines TRBV3-1 (or the pseudogene TRBV3-2) with TRBJ2-5, with 8 bases that match TRBD1. V was clipped by 4 bases and J by 3 bases; unmatched bases: 13. The CDR3 sequence is 17 residues long. CDR1 is LGHDT and CDR2 is YNNKEL in the germline V gene (reference sequence).

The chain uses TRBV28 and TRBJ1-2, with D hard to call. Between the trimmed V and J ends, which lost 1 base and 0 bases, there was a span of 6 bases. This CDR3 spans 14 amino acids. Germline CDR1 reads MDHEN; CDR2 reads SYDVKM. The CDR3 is CASSLSRSNYGYTF. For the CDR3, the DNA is TGTGCCAGCAGTTTATCTCGGTCTAACTATGGCTACACCTTC.

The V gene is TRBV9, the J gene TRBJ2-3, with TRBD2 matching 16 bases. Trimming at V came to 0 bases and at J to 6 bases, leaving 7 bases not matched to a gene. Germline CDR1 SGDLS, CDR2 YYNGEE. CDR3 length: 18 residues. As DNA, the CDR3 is TGTGCCAGCAGCGTAGCCTCCGGGACTAGCGGGAGGGCCGATACGCAGTATTTT. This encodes CASSVASGTSGRADTQYF.